Below are 26 T cell receptor beta chains sequenced from a single sample in a study of shared clonotypes between healthy human individuals. The table came from immunoSEQ multiplex PCR; TCRdb's copy has only in-frame clones and leaves some out. The data show roughly 1,100,000 clones, roughly 75% seen once. Sample: memory CD4+ T cells sorted from blood. The subset is: CD45RA-negative fraction. The receptors stem from a young man in good health.

The CDR3 DNA reads TGTGCCAGCAGCTTAACTAGCGGGGGCCCCCAAGAGACCCAGTACTTC. Its protein is CASSLTSGGPQETQYF. This chain joins TRBV5-4 and TRBJ2-5; TRBD2 agrees at 11 bases. The germline gives CDR1 SGHNT, CDR2 YYREEE (reference sequence). The CDR3 is 16 amino acids. Losses at the gene ends were 2 bases for V and 1 base for J; bases not matched to a gene: 4.

The V call is TRBV2, the J call TRBJ1-1, with 9 bases matching TRBD1. The CDR3 extends over 14 amino acids. The germline gives CDR1 SNHLY, CDR2 FYNNEI. The V and J ends lost 6 bases and 1 base, in that order; junction bases with no gene match: 3. In nucleotides, the CDR3 is TGTGCCAGCAGGACAGGGGGAAAGAACACTGAAGCTTTCTTT. It is translated as CASRTGGKNTEAFF.

This clone appeared a few times. This chain joins TRBV6-1 and TRBJ2-7, with TRBD1 identical over 8 bases. CDR1 and CDR2 (germline): MNHNS, SASEGT. V shed 5 bases, J shed 6 bases, and the junction held 9 bases outside the gene matches. The CDR3 length is 14 residues. In DNA form, the CDR3 reads TGTGCCAGCAGTTTACAAGACAGGGGTGGCGAGCAGTACTTC. This encodes CASSLQDRGGEQYF.

This clone has ten or more counts. This chain joins TRBV10-2 and TRBJ1-1; D call uncertain. Deletions cut 7 bases from V and 1 base from J, with 4 bases between. The germline V gene has CDR1 WSHSY and CDR2 SAAADI. The CDR3 is made up of 11 amino acids. CDR3 protein: CASKANTEAFF. In DNA, the CDR3 is TGCGCCAGCAAGGCGAACACTGAAGCTTTCTTT.

The genes are TRBV28 and TRBJ2-4; D is unresolved. This CDR3 is built from 11 residues. V was shortened by 4 bases and J by 7 bases, with 5 bases between the two germline ends. Per the germline V gene, CDR1 is MDHEN and CDR2 is SYDVKM. The DNA for the CDR3 is TGTGCCAGCAGTTCCCCCAACATTCAGTACTTC. This sequence encodes CASSSPNIQYF.

This chain links TRBV2 with TRBJ2-3, with 13 bases matching TRBD2. This CDR3 has 20 amino acids. J was trimmed by 1 base and V by 6 bases; bases with no gene match: 16. Germline lookup yields CDR1 SNHLY and CDR2 FYNNEI. CDR3 DNA sequence: TGTGCCAGCAGCCCCTTACTAGCGGGAGGGCCAGGAAGAGGCACAGATACGCAGTATTTT. The encoded protein is CASSPLLAGGPGRGTDTQYF.

To note about this clone: Possible read error: a much larger clone is one base away. The same CDR3 is also encoded by other DNA sequences in this sample. The chain employs TRBV29-1 and TRBJ1-1, with D possibly matching TRBD1 (5 bases). Germline lookup yields CDR1 SQVTM and CDR2 ANQGSEA. Trimming removed 4 bases from V and 3 bases from J, with 6 bases in between. This CDR3 comprises 11 residues. The CDR3 here is CSVGGDTEAFF. CDR3 bases: TGCAGCGTTGGGGGGGACACTGAAGCTTTCTTT.

The gene calls are TRBV7-2 and TRBJ2-6; D gene ambiguous. Trimming removed 5 bases at V and 0 bases at J, with 8 bases between. This CDR3 is built from 15 residues. CDR1 and CDR2 from the germline V gene are SGHTA and FQGNSA. In DNA form, the CDR3 reads TGTGCCAGCAGCCTTGTTCTCTCTGGGGCCAACGTCCTGACTTTC. Its protein product is CASSLVLSGANVLTF.

The V gene is TRBV11-2, the J gene TRBJ1-1; a possible D gene is TRBD1 (5 bases). From germline, CDR1 is SGHAT and CDR2 FQNNGV. CDR3 length: 13 amino acids. The V and J ends lost 3 bases and 6 bases respectively, with 11 bases between them. CDR3 region: CASSFGAGPEAFF. The CDR3 nucleotides are TGTGCCAGCAGCTTTGGGGCAGGTCCTGAAGCTTTCTTT.

As to this clone: The same CDR3 also results from other DNA sequences found in this sample. The chain couples TRBV11-2 to TRBJ1-2; 7 positions match TRBD1. Trimming took 5 bases from V and 3 from J; bases not matched to a gene: 3. CDR1 and CDR2 from the germline V gene are SGHAT and FQNNGV. The CDR3 runs to 13 residues. CDR3 nucleotide sequence: TGTGCCAGCAGCCCAGGGGGACACTATGGCTACACCTTC. It yields the protein CASSPGGHYGYTF.

The chain couples TRBV6-1 to TRBJ1-6; D remains ambiguous. The CDR3 runs to 15 residues. Germline loops: CDR1 MNHNS, CDR2 SASEGT. Trimming cost V 1 base and J 6 bases, with 10 bases left between them. The CDR3 spells CASSEVSQINSPLHF. For the CDR3, the DNA is TGTGCCAGCAGTGAAGTGTCACAGATTAATTCACCCCTCCACTTT.

CDR3 sequence: CATSRAGSGINEQFF. The CDR3, as DNA: TGTGCCACCAGCAGAGCCGGTAGTGGGATCAATGAGCAGTTCTTC. The chain combines TRBV15 with TRBJ2-1; D gene uncertain. Germline V gene lookup returns CDR1 LNHNV and CDR2 YYDKDF (reference sequence). CDR3 length: 15 amino acids. V shed 1 base and J shed 6 bases, with 13 bases lying between them. The whole variable domain, filled in from reference TRBV15 and TRBJ2-1, reads DAMVIQNPRYQVTQFGKPVTLSCSQTLNHNVMYWYQQKSSQAPKLLFHYYDKDFNNEADTPDNFQSRRPNTSFCFLDIRSPGLGDTAMYLCATSRAGSGINEQFFGPGTRLTVL.

The chain joins TRBV5-1 to TRBJ1-5, with 8 bases fitting TRBD1. CDR1 and CDR2 (germline): SGHRS, YFSETQ. CDR3 size: 16 residues. Germline trimming cut 3 bases from V and 5 bases from J; bases unmatched to any gene: 10. Here the CDR3 DNA reads TGCGCCAGCAGCTACTCCGGACAGGGAGGGGATCAGCCCCAGCATTTT. Residues: CASSYSGQGGDQPQHF.

In nucleotides, the CDR3 is TGTGCCAGCAGGCTCGACGCAGGGGAGAATTCACCCCTCCACTTT. This translates into CASRLDAGENSPLHF. The chain couples TRBV7-9 to TRBJ1-6; D is perhaps TRBD1 (6 bases). Germline V gene data show CDR1 as SEHNR and CDR2 as FQNEAQ (reference sequence). The CDR3 sequence is 15 residues long. The germline V and J ends were trimmed by 6 bases and 7 bases, with 16 bases remaining between them.

The CDR3 here is CASRTSRATAWEQYF. The CDR3 DNA sequence: TGTGCCAGCAGAACCTCTAGAGCCACCGCCTGGGAGCAGTACTTC. The rearrangement joins TRBV6-1 to TRBJ2-7, with D hard to call. CDR1 is MNHNS and CDR2 is SASEGT in the germline V gene. This CDR3 comprises 15 residues. V was trimmed by 6 bases and J by 7 bases, leaving 22 bases between them.

The chain is built from TRBV28 and TRBJ1-1, with 12 bases that match TRBD1. The CDR3 has 15 residues. Per the germline V gene, CDR1 is MDHEN and CDR2 is SYDVKM. J gave up 11 bases and V 3 bases, and 10 bases lay outside the gene matches. The CDR3 DNA follows: TGTGCCAGCAGTTTTTACGGGACAGGGGGCGCGGCTGCTTTCTTT. It is translated as CASSFYGTGGAAAFF.

CDR3: CASSLSLDSLDEQYF. The CDR3 bases are TGCGCCAGCAGCTTGTCCCTCGACAGTCTCGACGAGCAGTACTTC. V is TRBV5-1 and J is TRBJ2-7; D is possibly TRBD1 (5 bases). CDR3 length: 15 residues. Germline lookup yields CDR1 SGHRS and CDR2 YFSETQ. V was pared by 1 base and J by 5 bases, with 16 bases between.

Comments on this clone: Other DNA sequences in the sample encode the same CDR3. The chain links TRBV9 to TRBJ2-1; D is undetermined. V lost 0 bases and J 0 bases, leaving 7 bases between the germline ends. CDR3 length: 15 residues. The V gene's germline CDR1 is SGDLS and CDR2 YYNGEE. The CDR3 here is CASSVAASSYNEQFF. In DNA form, the CDR3 reads TGTGCCAGCAGCGTAGCTGCCAGCTCCTACAATGAGCAGTTCTTC.

The rearrangement joins TRBV5-4 to TRBJ1-4; D gene ambiguous. V was pared by 6 bases and J by 8 bases, with 17 bases between. CDR1 and CDR2 (germline): SGHNT, YYREEE (reference sequence). The CDR3 contains 14 residues. The DNA for the CDR3 is TGTGCCAGCACCTTTAAGGGCGCGGGAGAAAAACTGTTTTTT. Its protein product is CASTFKGAGEKLFF.

This chain joins TRBV28 and TRBJ2-1; TRBD1 is a possible D gene (8 bases). Between the trimmed V and J ends, which lost 6 bases and 3 bases, there was a span of 15 bases. The germline CDR1 and CDR2 sequences are MDHEN and SYDVKM. The CDR3 runs to 15 residues. CDR3 DNA sequence: TGTGCCAGCAGGGGGGGGACAGGCGACTACAATGAGCAGTTCTTC. Its translation: CASRGGTGDYNEQFF.

The chain employs TRBV7-2 and TRBJ1-6, with D possibly TRBD1 on 5 matching bases. The germline V gene has CDR1 SGHTA and CDR2 FQGNSA. V lost 7 bases to trimming and J lost 5 bases, with 15 bases between them. The CDR3 runs to 15 residues. CDR3 residues: CASIRVRSDNSPLHF. CDR3 sequence (DNA): TGTGCCAGCATCAGGGTCAGGTCCGATAATTCACCCCTCCACTTT.

The CDR3 nucleotides are TGTGCCAGCAGTGTTCTGGGCCAAGAGACCCAGTACTTC. It codes for CASSVLGQETQYF. The V and J genes are TRBV6-6 and TRBJ2-5; D remains unclear. Trimming pared 5 bases from V and 1 base from J, leaving 8 bases between. The CDR3 has 13 amino acids. Germline loops: CDR1 MNHNY, CDR2 SVGAGI (reference sequence).

The V call is TRBV6-5, the J call TRBJ2-1; D is ambiguous. Trimming took 3 bases from V and 6 from J, leaving 18 bases between them. This CDR3 has 16 amino acids. Per germline, CDR1 MNHEY and CDR2 SVGAGI. As DNA, the CDR3 is TGTGCCAGCAGTTATGCAGGCTTAGATAGGATCAATGAGCAGTTCTTC. Amino acids: CASSYAGLDRINEQFF.

This clone was found many times. This chain uses TRBV6-1 with TRBJ2-3; 7 nucleotides line up with TRBD2. The CDR3 sequence is 18 residues long. Germline trimming cut 0 bases from V and 4 bases from J; bases unmatched to any gene: 13. Germline assignment: CDR1 MNHNS and CDR2 SASEGT. CDR3 sequence: CASSEASLGRGRADTQYF. The CDR3 DNA is TGTGCCAGCAGTGAAGCAAGTTTGGGGAGGGGTAGGGCAGATACGCAGTATTTT.

This clone was seen a few times. The CDR3 bases are TGTGCCAGCAGACCGGGGAGCACCGGGGAGCTGTTTTTT. This gives the protein CASRPGSTGELFF. V is TRBV5-4 and J is TRBJ2-2; the D gene is possibly TRBD2 (5 bases). This CDR3 comprises 13 residues. Germline CDR1 and CDR2: SGHNT and YYREEE (reference sequence). V lost 5 bases, J lost 4 bases, and 9 bases lay in between.

In regard to this clone: Other DNA variants within this sample encode the same CDR3. The CDR3 spells CASSTNSYGYTF. The CDR3 DNA follows: TGTGCCAGTAGTACCAACAGCTATGGCTACACCTTC. The V and J genes are TRBV19 and TRBJ1-2; D is ambiguous. Trimming removed 4 bases from V and 4 bases from J, with 7 bases in between. CDR3 length: 12 residues. The germline CDR1 and CDR2 sequences are LNHDA and SQIVND (reference sequence).